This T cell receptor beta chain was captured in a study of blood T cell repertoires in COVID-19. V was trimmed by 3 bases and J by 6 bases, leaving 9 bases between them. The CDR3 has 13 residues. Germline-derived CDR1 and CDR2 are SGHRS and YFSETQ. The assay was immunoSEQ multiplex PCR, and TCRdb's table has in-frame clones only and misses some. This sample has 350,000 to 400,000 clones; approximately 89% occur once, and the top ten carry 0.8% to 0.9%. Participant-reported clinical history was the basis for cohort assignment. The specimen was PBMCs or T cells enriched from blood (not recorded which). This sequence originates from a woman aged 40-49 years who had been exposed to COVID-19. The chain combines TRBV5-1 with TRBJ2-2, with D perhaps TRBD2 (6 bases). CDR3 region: CASSWGDSGELFF. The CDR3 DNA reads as TGCGCCAGCAGCTGGGGGGATTCCGGGGAGCTGTTTTTT.